These T cell receptor beta chains were read from a single sample in a study of T cells in Graves' hyperthyroidism and ophthalmopathy. Each CDR3 protein is one row after TCRdb ran MiXCR on the multiplex PCR reads. The table lists roughly 260,000 distinct CDR3 sequences, just over 14% of them singletons. The sample comprised blood. The receptors originated from a woman in her forties with Graves' hyperthyroidism that later progressed to Graves' ophthalmopathy. CDR3s include the opening cysteine and the closing phenylalanine or tryptophan. The D gene is left open where the match is weak. Clone sizes are given selectively: once, few, many, or a class where the clone is expanded.

>TRBJ2-5|many|TRBD1|TRBV20-1
TGCAGTGCGAAAGACCGGGACAGGGTTTGGGAAGAGACCCAGTACTTC
CSAKDRDRVWEETQYF
>TRBJ1-1|.|.|TRBV27
TGTGCCAGCAGTTTCCTCGGGGGATGGACTGAAGCTTTCTTT
CASSFLGGWTEAFF
>TRBJ2-7|.|.|TRBV6-1
TGTGCCTCTACGGACAGTAAGCGCGAGCAGTACTTC
CASTDSKREQYF
>TRBJ1-5|many|.|TRBV12-3/TRBV12-4
TGTGCCAGCAGCATCGTGCTGAATCAGCCCCAGCATTTT
CASSIVLNQPQHF
>TRBJ1-2|.|TRBD1|TRBV18
TGTGCCAGCTCGAACGGACAGGGAACTAACTATGGCTACACCTTC
CASSNGQGTNYGYTF
>TRBJ1-1|.|TRBD1|TRBV5-1
TGCGCCAGCAGCTCCTGGGACAGAAACACTGAAGCTTTCTTT
CASSSWDRNTEAFF
>TRBJ1-1|many|.|TRBV29-1
TGCAGCGTTCGTCTGACTAACACTGAAGCTTTCTTT
CSVRLTNTEAFF
>TRBJ2-3|many|TRBD2|TRBV29-1
TGCAGCCTCTGGACTAGCGGGAGAGGGGATACGCAGTATTTT
CSLWTSGRGDTQYF
>TRBJ2-1|many|TRBD2|TRBV7-8
TGTGCCAGCAGGCTGACTAGCGGGAGGTACAATGAGCAGTTCTTC
CASRLTSGRYNEQFF
>TRBJ2-3|many|.|TRBV11-2
TGTGCCAGCAGCCTATCAGACCCCACAGATACGCAGTATTTT
CASSLSDPTDTQYF
>TRBJ1-2|few|.|TRBV27
TGTGCCAGCAGTTTCGACAGAATTAACTATGGCTACACCTTC
CASSFDRINYGYTF
>TRBJ2-4|many|TRBD2|TRBV10-2
TGCGCCACCTTTGGCGGGAGAGGGTACATTCAGTACTTC
CATFGGRGYIQYF
>TRBJ2-2|few|.|TRBV15
TGTGCCACCAGCAGACGGGACCCATCCTCCGGGGAGCTGTTTTTT
CATSRRDPSSGELFF
>TRBJ2-7|.|TRBD2|TRBV6-4
TGTGCCAGCGGGGATAGCGGGACCTACGAGCAGTACTTC
CASGDSGTYEQYF
>TRBJ1-2|.|.|TRBV11-2
TGTGCCAGCAGCCGCAATCCACTCTATGGCTACACCTTC
CASSRNPLYGYTF